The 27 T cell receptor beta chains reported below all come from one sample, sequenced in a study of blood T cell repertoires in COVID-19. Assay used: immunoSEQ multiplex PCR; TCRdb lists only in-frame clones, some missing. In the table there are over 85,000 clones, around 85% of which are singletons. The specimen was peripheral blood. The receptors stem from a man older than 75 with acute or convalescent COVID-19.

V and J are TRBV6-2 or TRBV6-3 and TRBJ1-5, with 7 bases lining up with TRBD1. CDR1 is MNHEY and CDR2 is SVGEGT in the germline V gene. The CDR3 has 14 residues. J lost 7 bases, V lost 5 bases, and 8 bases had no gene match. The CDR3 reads CASSEGQTGQPQHF. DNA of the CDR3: TGTGCCAGCAGTGAGGGACAGACGGGCCAGCCCCAGCATTTT.

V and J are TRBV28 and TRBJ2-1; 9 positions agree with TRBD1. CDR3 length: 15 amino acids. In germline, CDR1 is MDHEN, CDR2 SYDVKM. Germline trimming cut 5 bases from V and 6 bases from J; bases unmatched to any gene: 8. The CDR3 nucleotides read TGTGCCAGCAGTGGGGCCGGGACAGGGTCCAATGAGCAGTTCTTC. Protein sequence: CASSGAGTGSNEQFF.

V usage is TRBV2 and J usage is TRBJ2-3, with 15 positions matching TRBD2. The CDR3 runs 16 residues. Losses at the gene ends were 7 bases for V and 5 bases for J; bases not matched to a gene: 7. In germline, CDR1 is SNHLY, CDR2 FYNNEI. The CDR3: CASTRRTSGGVDTQYF. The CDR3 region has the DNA TGTGCCAGCACTAGGCGGACTAGCGGGGGGGTAGATACGCAGTATTTT.

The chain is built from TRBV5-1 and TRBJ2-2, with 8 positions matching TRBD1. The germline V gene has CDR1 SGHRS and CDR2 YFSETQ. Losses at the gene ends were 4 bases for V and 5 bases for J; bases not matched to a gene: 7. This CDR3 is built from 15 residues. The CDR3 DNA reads TGCGCCAGCAGCATACCGGGACAGGCTACCGGGGAGCTGTTTTTT. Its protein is CASSIPGQATGELFF.

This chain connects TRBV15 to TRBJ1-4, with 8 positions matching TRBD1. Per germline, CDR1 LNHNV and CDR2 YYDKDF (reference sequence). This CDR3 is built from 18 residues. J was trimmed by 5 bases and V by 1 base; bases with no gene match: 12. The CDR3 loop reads CATSRGPGTGTKNEKLFF. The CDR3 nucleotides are TGTGCCACCAGCAGAGGTCCCGGGACAGGAACTAAGAATGAAAAACTGTTTTTT.

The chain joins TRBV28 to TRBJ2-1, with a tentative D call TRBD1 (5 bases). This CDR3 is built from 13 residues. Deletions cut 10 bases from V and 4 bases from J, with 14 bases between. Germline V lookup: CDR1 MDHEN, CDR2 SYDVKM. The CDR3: CATVTASYNEQFF. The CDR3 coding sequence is TGTGCCACCGTGACAGCGTCGTACAATGAGCAGTTCTTC.

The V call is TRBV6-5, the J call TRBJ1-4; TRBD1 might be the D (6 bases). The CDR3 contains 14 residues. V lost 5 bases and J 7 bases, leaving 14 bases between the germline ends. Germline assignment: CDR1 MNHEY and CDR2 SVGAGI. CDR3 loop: CASSPDRSREKLFF. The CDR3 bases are TGTGCCAGCAGTCCCGACAGGTCGCGTGAAAAACTGTTTTTT.

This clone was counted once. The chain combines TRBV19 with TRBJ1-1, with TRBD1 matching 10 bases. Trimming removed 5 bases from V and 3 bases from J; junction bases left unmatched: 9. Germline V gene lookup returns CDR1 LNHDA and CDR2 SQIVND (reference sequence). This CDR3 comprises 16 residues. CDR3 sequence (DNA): TGTGCCAGTAGTTCTGACAGGGGGCGCCCGGACACTGAAGCTTTCTTT. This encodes CASSSDRGRPDTEAFF.

The CDR3 DNA sequence: TGTGCCAGCAGCTCTGGCGGGGTTGAGCAGTTCTTC. This translates into CASSSGGVEQFF. The V gene is TRBV7-2, the J gene TRBJ2-1, with D perhaps matching TRBD2 (6 bases). The germline V and J ends were trimmed by 4 bases and 9 bases, with 10 bases remaining between them. Looked up from germline, CDR1 is SGHTA and CDR2 is FQGNSA. The CDR3 length is 12 residues.

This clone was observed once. CDR3 sequence (DNA): TGTGCCAGCAGCTTGGGACAGGGTCTCAACTATGGCTACACCTTC. Encoded protein: CASSLGQGLNYGYTF. J is TRBJ1-2 and V is TRBV11-2; TRBD1 matches at 9 bases. V was pared by 3 bases and J by 2 bases, with 4 bases of the junction left unmatched. The V gene's germline CDR1 is SGHAT and CDR2 FQNNGV. The CDR3 is 15 residues long.

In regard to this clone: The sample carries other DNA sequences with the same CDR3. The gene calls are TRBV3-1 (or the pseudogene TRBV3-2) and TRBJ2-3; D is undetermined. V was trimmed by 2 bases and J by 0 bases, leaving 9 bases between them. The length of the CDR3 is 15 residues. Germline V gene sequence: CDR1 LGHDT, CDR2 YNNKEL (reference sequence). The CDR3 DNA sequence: TGTGCCAGCAGCCAATTCCGGTCTAGCACAGATACGCAGTATTTT. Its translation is CASSQFRSSTDTQYF.

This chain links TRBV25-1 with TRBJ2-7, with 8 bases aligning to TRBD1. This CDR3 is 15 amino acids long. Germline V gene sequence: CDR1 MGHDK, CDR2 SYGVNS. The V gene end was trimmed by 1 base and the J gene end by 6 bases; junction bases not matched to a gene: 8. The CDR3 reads CASSEFRGRASEQYF. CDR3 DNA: TGTGCCAGCAGTGAATTCAGGGGGCGCGCTTCCGAGCAGTACTTC.

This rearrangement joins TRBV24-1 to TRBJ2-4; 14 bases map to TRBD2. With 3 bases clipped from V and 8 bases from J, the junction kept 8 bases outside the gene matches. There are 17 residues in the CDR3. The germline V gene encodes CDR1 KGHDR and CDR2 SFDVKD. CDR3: CATSDGGTSGSRDIQYF. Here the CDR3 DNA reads TGTGCCACCAGTGATGGAGGGACTAGCGGGAGTCGGGACATTCAGTACTTC.

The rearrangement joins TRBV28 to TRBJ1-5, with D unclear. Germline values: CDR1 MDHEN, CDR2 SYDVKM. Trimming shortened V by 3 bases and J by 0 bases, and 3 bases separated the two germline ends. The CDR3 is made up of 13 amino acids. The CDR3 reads CASSFNSNQPQHF. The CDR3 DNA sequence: TGTGCCAGCAGTTTTAATAGCAATCAGCCCCAGCATTTT.

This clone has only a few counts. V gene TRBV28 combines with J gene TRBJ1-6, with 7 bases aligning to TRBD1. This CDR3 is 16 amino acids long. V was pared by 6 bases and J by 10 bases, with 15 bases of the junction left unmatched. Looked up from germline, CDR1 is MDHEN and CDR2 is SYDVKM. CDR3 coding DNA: TGTGCCAGCAGCCCGAGACAGGGTGCTCGGGGATCACCCCTCCACTTT. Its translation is CASSPRQGARGSPLHF.

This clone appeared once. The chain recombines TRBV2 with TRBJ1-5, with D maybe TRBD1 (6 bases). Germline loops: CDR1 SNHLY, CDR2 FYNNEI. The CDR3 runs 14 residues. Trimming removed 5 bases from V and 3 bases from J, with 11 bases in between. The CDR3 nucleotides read TGTGCCAGCAGTTCCGGGACATCCAATCAGCCCCAGCATTTT. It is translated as CASSSGTSNQPQHF.

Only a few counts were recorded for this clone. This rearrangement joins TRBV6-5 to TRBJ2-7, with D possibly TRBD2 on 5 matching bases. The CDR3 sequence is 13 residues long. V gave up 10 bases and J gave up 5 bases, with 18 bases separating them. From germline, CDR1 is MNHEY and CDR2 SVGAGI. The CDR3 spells CATPIRRTHEQYF. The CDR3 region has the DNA TGTGCCACCCCTATACGGAGGACCCACGAGCAGTACTTC.

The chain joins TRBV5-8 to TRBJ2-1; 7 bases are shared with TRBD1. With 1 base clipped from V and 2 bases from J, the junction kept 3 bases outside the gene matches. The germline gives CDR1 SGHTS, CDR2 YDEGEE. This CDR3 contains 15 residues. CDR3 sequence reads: CASSLRDSAYNEQFF. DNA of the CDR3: TGTGCCAGCAGCTTGAGGGACAGCGCCTACAATGAGCAGTTCTTC.

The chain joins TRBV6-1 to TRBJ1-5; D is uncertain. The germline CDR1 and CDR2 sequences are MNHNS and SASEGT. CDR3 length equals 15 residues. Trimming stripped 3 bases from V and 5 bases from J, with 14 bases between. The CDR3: CASSDLGSGYQPQHF. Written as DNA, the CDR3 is TGTGCCAGCAGTGACCTGGGCTCAGGCTATCAGCCCCAGCATTTT.

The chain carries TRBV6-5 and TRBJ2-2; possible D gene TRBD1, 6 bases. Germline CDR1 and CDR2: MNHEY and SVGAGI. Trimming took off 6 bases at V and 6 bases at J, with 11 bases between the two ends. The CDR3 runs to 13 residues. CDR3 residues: CASRKQGSGELFF. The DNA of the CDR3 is TGTGCCAGCAGAAAACAGGGCTCCGGGGAGCTGTTTTTT.

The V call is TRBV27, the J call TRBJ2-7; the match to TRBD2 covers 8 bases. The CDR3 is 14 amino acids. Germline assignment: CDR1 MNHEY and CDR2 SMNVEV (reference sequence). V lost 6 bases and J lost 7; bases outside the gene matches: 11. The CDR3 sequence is CASSVAGRLVEQYF. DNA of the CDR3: TGTGCCAGCAGCGTAGCGGGACGTTTGGTGGAGCAGTACTTC.

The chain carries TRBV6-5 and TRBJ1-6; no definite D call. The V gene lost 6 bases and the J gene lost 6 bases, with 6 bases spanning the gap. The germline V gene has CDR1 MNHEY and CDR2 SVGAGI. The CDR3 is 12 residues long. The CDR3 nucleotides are TGTGCCAGCAGCCAAATTAATTCACCCCTCCACTTT. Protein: CASSQINSPLHF.

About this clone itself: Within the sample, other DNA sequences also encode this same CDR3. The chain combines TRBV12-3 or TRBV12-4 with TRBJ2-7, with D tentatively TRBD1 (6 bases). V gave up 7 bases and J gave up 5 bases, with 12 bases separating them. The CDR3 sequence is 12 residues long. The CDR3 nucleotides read TGTGCCAGCACCTTAGGGGGTCACGAGCAGTACTTC. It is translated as CASTLGGHEQYF.

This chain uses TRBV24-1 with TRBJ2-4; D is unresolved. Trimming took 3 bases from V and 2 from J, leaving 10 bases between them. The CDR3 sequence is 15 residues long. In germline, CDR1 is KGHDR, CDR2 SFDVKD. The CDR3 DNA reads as TGTGCCACCAGTGATCCGAGAGGTCCCAAAAACATTCAGTACTTC. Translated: CATSDPRGPKNIQYF.

DNA of the CDR3: TGTGCCAGCAAGACAAGTAGGTTCGCAGATACGCAGTATTTT. Protein sequence: CASKTSRFADTQYF. The chain links TRBV2 to TRBJ2-3; no reliable D call. V lost 7 bases, J lost 4 bases, and 15 bases lay in between. This CDR3 is 14 amino acids long. The V gene's germline CDR1 is SNHLY and CDR2 FYNNEI. Full variable domain (rest looked up from reference TRBV2 and TRBJ2-3): EPEVTQTPSHQVTQMGQEVILRCVPISNHLYFYWYRQILGQKVEFLVSFYNNEISEKSEIFDDQFSVERPDGSNFTLKIRSTKLEDSAMYFCASKTSRFADTQYFGPGTRLTVL.

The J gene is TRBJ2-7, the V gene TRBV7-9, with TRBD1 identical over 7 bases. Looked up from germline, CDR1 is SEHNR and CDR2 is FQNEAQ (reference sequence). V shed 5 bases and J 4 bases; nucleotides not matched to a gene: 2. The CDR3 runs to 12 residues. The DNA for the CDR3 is TGTGCCAGCAGCCAACAGGGGTACGAGCAGTACTTC. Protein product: CASSQQGYEQYF.

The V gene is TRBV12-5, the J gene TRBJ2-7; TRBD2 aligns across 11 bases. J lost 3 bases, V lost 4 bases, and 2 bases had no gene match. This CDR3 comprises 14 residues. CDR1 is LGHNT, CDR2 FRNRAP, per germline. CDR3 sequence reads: CASGSGLAGYEQYF. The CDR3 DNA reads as TGTGCTAGTGGTTCCGGACTAGCGGGCTACGAGCAGTACTTC.